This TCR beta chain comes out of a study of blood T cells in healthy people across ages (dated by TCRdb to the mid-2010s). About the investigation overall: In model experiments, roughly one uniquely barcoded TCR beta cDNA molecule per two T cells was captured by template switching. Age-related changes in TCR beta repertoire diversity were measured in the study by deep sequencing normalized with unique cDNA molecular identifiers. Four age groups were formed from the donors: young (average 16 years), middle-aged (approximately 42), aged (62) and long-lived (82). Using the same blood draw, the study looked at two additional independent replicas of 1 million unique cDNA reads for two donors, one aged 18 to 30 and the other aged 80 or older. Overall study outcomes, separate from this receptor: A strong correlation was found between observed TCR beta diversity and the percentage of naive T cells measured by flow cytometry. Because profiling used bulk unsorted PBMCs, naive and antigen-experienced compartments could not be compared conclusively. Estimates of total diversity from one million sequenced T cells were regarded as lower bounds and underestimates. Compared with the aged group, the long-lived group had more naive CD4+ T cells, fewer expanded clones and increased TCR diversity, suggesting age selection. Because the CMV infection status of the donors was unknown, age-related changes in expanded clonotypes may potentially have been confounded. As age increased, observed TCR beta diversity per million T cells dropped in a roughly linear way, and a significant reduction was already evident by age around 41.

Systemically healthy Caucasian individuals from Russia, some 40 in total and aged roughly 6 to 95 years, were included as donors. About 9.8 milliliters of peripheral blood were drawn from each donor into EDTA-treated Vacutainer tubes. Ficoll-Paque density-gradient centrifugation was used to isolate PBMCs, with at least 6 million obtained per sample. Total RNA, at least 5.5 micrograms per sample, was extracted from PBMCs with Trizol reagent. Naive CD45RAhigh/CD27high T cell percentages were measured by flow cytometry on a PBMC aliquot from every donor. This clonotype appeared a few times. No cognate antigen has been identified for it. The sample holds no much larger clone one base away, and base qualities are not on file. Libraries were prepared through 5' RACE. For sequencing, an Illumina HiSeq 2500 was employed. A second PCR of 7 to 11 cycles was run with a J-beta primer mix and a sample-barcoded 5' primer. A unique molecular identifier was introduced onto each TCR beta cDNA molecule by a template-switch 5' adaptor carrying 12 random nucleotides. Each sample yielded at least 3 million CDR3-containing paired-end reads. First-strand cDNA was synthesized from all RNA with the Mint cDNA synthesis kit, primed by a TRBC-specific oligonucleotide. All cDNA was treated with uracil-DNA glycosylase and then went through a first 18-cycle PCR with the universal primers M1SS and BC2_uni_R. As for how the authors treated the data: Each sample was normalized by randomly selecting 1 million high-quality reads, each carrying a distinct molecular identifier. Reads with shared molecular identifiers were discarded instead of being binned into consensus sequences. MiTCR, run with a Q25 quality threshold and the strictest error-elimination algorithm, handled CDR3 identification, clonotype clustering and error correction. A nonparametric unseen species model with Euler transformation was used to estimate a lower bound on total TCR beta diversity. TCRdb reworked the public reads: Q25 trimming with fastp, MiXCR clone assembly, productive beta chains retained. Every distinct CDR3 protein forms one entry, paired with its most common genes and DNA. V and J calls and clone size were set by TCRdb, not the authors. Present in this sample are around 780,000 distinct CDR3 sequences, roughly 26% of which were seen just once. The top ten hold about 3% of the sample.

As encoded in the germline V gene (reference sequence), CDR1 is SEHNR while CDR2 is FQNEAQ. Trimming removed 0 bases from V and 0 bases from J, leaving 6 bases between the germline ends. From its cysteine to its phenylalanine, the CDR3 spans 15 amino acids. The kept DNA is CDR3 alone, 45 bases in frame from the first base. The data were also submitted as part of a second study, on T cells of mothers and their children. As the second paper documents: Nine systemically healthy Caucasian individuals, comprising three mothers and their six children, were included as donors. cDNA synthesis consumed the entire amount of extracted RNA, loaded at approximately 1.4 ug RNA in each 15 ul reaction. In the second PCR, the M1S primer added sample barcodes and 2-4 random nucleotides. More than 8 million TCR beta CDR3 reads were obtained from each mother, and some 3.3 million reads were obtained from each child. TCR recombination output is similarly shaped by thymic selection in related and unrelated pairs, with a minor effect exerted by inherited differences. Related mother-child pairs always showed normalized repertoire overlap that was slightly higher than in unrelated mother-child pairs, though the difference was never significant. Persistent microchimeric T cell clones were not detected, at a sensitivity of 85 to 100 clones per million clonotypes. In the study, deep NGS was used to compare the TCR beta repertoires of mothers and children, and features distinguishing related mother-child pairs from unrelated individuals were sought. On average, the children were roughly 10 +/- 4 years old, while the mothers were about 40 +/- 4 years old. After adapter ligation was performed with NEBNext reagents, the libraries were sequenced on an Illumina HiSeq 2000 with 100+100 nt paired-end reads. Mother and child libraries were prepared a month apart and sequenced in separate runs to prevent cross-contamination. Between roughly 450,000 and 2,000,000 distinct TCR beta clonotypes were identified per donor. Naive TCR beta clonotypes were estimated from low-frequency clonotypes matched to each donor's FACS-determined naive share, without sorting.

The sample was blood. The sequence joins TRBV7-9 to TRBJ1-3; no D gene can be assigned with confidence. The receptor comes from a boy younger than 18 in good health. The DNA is TGTGCCAGCAGCTTAGCGGCTCTCTCTGGAAACACCATATATTTT. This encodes CASSLAALSGNTIYF.